This T cell receptor beta chain was identified during a study of blood T cells in healthy people across ages. Note on this clonotype: What it recognizes is unknown.

Notes on the study in general: Calculation of diversity from one million T cells yielded estimates considered to be underestimates.

Looked up from germline, CDR1 is MDHEN and CDR2 is SYDVKM. There are 14 residues in the CDR3. Germline trimming cut 6 bases from V and 7 bases from J; bases unmatched to any gene: 10. It was with a sample-barcoded 5' primer and a J-beta primer mix that a second PCR of roughly 6 to 12 cycles was run. Each cDNA molecule received a tag from a template-switch adaptor that had 12 random nucleotides. TCRdb re-called the 5' RACE reads through MiXCR, storing one row per CDR3 protein. In the table there are about 1.6 million distinct CDR3 sequences, around 35% of which are singletons. What was sequenced was blood. This sequence originates from a woman in her twenties or thirties in good health. The chain combines TRBV28 with TRBJ1-2; 8 bases align to TRBD1. The CDR3 nucleotides are TGTGCCAGCAGACCGGGACAGGAGACACGTGGCTACACCTTC. This gives the protein CASRPGQETRGYTF.